This TCR beta chain stems from a study of regulatory T cells in long-lasting Graves disease. Notes on the study in general: Sample size was small, which may have lowered accuracy. The study found TRBV28, TRBJ1-2 and TRBJ2-5 favored in persistent disease.

In building TCR beta libraries, iRepertoire HTBI primers were used together with Arm-PCR of CDR3 regions. Authors' analysis steps: Looking across samples, the authors found approximately 60 TRBV and some 15 TRBJ segments. Each CDR3 protein is one row after TCRdb ran MiXCR on the multiplex PCR reads. The V and J calls here are based on TCRdb, not the publication. The table shows 600,000 to 800,000 distinct CDR3 sequences, with 25% to 35% occurring only once. This CDR3 is 14 amino acids long. Trimming cost V 5 bases and J 0 bases, with 10 bases left between them. Germline CDR1 and CDR2: MNHEY and SMNVEV (reference sequence). Time point of the sample: persistent/refractory GD, antithyroid drugs over 5 years with positive TRAb. Making the TCR library involved RNA that had been extracted from PBMCs. A volume of about 9 milliliters of peripheral blood was collected in EDTA tubes. About this clonotype: Its cognate antigen is unknown.

This clonotype originated in a female donor with Graves disease. Material: peripheral blood mononuclear cells (PBMCs), obtained when the disease was refractory, from a patient treated with antithyroid drugs. This sequence joins TRBV27 and TRBJ1-1; D is unclear. Here the CDR3 DNA reads TGTGCCAGCAGTGCCTGGGGAATGAACACTGAAGCTTTCTTT. It encodes CASSAWGMNTEAFF.